This T cell receptor (beta chain) was documented in a study of neoadjuvant nivolumab and ipilimumab in lung cancer. Per the germline V gene, CDR1 is DFQATT and CDR2 is SNEGSKA (reference sequence). This CDR3 is built from 11 residues. V gave up 6 bases and J gave up 4 bases, with 10 bases separating them. This clone was observed a handful of times. The same CDR3 also results from other DNA sequences found in this sample. Assay used: immunoSEQ multiplex PCR; TCRdb lists only in-frame clones, some missing. The sample contains roughly 19,000 clones, more than 75% of which appear only once. The sequence came from an adult with non-small cell lung cancer. The chain carries TRBV20-1 and TRBJ2-7, with D perhaps TRBD1 (6 bases). Sequencing was performed on tumor tissue, taken after neoadjuvant nivolumab, alone or with ipilimumab, at or shortly before surgery. This chain's CDR3 is CSATQGYEQYF. CDR3 DNA: TGCAGTGCCACCCAGGGGTACGAGCAGTACTTC.